The clone carrying this T cell receptor beta chain turned up a few times. Its target is not known. This sample was included in a study of T cells after yellow fever vaccination. Study-level points and caveats: Across the CD4 and CD8 compartments, a small share of clonotypes was present in both.

The ends lost 5 bases at V and 2 bases at J; junction bases unmatched: 4. The CDR3 extends over 15 amino acids. Germline CDR1 reads SGHTA; CDR2 reads FQGNSA. MiXCR, applied by TCRdb to the 5' RACE reads, yields one record per CDR3 protein. The profile shows some 240,000 distinct CDR3 sequences, approximately 5.2% of them singletons. The sample consisted of CD4+ T cells sorted from PBMCs, taken on the day of the yellow fever booster vaccination. This clonotype was obtained from a young man who received the YFV17D yellow fever vaccine. V is TRBV7-2 and J is TRBJ2-7; 12 nucleotides match TRBD2. The CDR3 region is CASSRASGGAYEQYF. CDR3 coding DNA: TGTGCCAGCAGCCGCGCTAGCGGGGGGGCCTACGAGCAGTACTTC.